A selection of T cell receptor beta chains follows, all from one sample in a study of T cell responses to AZD1222 COVID-19 vaccine. Sequenced by immunoSEQ multiplex PCR; TCRdb stores in-frame clones only, minus some. The repertoire includes around 96,000 clones, around nine tenths of them detected once, and 2.5% to 3.5% sits in the top ten. This specimen was peripheral blood, taken on day 0 of AZD1222 vaccination. These TCRs come from an adult in good health. Each CDR3 is given without its conserved first and last residue. Only some rows state a clone size, as once, few, many or a class for expanded clones.

abundance: few
j_gene: TRBJ2-2
v_gene: TRBV15
CDR3aa: ATSREYTRLEADTGELF

abundance: -
j_gene: TRBJ2-3
v_gene: TRBV6-2/TRBV6-3
CDR3aa: ASSPSTGETDTQY

abundance: -
j_gene: TRBJ2-2
v_gene: TRBV11-3
CDR3aa: ASSLETGEGTGELF

abundance: -
j_gene: TRBJ1-5
v_gene: TRBV5-1
CDR3aa: ASSLFLGVRYQPQH

abundance: -
j_gene: TRBJ2-2
v_gene: TRBV7-3
CDR3aa: ASSSGSGELF

abundance: -
j_gene: TRBJ2-5
v_gene: TRBV9
CDR3aa: ASSSGGREETQY

abundance: -
j_gene: TRBJ2-3
v_gene: TRBV30
CDR3aa: AWSLAGGIAHTQY

abundance: -
j_gene: TRBJ2-7
v_gene: TRBV27
CDR3aa: ASSLGGGTYEQY

abundance: -
j_gene: TRBJ2-7
v_gene: TRBV10-1
CDR3aa: ASSEGQGAEQY

abundance: -
j_gene: TRBJ2-1
v_gene: TRBV10-3
CDR3aa: AISKAGEQF

abundance: -
j_gene: TRBJ2-3
v_gene: TRBV24-1
CDR3aa: ATAKTSSRGFTQY

abundance: medium-sized
j_gene: TRBJ2-7
v_gene: TRBV6-5
CDR3aa: ASRLRDSYEQY

abundance: -
j_gene: TRBJ2-7
v_gene: TRBV7-6
CDR3aa: ASSLAVTGGSLEQY

abundance: -
j_gene: TRBJ2-4
v_gene: TRBV5-5
CDR3aa: ASSPTGERNIQY

abundance: -
j_gene: TRBJ1-6
v_gene: TRBV4-3
CDR3aa: ASSLRTGESPLH

abundance: -
j_gene: TRBJ2-7
v_gene: TRBV6-2/TRBV6-3
CDR3aa: ASSPSYEQY

abundance: -
j_gene: TRBJ2-3
v_gene: TRBV19
CDR3aa: ASRERGGFTDTQY

abundance: -
j_gene: TRBJ1-5
v_gene: TRBV6-5
CDR3aa: ASSRQGIGQPQH

abundance: -
j_gene: TRBJ1-2
v_gene: TRBV30
CDR3aa: AWSKTGGYGYT

abundance: -
j_gene: TRBJ1-2
v_gene: TRBV6-1
CDR3aa: ASSDPGRGYT

abundance: -
j_gene: TRBJ1-2
v_gene: TRBV3-1/TRBV3-2
CDR3aa: ASSYGTDYGYT

abundance: -
j_gene: TRBJ2-1
v_gene: TRBV19
CDR3aa: ASSLPAGPFYNEQF

abundance: -
j_gene: TRBJ1-5
v_gene: TRBV2
CDR3aa: ASRDRDRPQH

abundance: -
j_gene: TRBJ2-7
v_gene: TRBV4-3
CDR3aa: ASSQEEGAPSHEQY

abundance: -
j_gene: TRBJ1-2
v_gene: TRBV24-1
CDR3aa: ATSDTGRNYGYT

abundance: -
j_gene: TRBJ1-1
v_gene: TRBV19
CDR3aa: ASSMGTGGNTEAF

abundance: -
j_gene: TRBJ1-2
v_gene: TRBV7-2
CDR3aa: ASSSNRDYGYT

abundance: -
j_gene: TRBJ2-6
v_gene: TRBV7-2
CDR3aa: ASSLREFPGANVLT

abundance: -
j_gene: TRBJ1-1
v_gene: TRBV4-3
CDR3aa: ASSQESFGKTEAF

abundance: -
j_gene: TRBJ1-2
v_gene: TRBV6-5
CDR3aa: ASSYSGDRAYGYT

abundance: -
j_gene: TRBJ2-1
v_gene: TRBV20-1
CDR3aa: SVLKMGEQF

abundance: -
j_gene: TRBJ2-7
v_gene: TRBV6-5
CDR3aa: ASSPTYYEQY

abundance: -
j_gene: TRBJ2-3
v_gene: TRBV3-1/TRBV3-2
CDR3aa: ASSQTRGEGTQY

abundance: -
j_gene: TRBJ1-6
v_gene: TRBV6-5
CDR3aa: ASRQSGGDNSPLH

abundance: -
j_gene: TRBJ2-7
v_gene: TRBV5-4
CDR3aa: ASSLGTTYEQY

abundance: few
j_gene: TRBJ2-3
v_gene: TRBV4-1
CDR3aa: ASSQDRRGVFADTQY

abundance: few
j_gene: TRBJ2-2
v_gene: TRBV5-6
CDR3aa: ASSLALSRGPYTGELF

abundance: -
j_gene: TRBJ1-5
v_gene: TRBV6-5
CDR3aa: ASSYRWDQPQH

abundance: once
j_gene: TRBJ2-1
v_gene: TRBV5-4
CDR3aa: ASSSALRNEQF

abundance: -
j_gene: TRBJ1-6
v_gene: TRBV28
CDR3aa: ASRITPRRYNSPLH